These 25 T cell receptor beta chains came from one sample sequenced in a study of control samples from healthy donors and cancer patients. TCRdb keeps only in-frame clones here, not all; method: immunoSEQ multiplex PCR. Of 170,000 or so clones listed, approximately 92% are singletons. Specimen: blood. The receptors originated from a young man in good health.

For this clone: The junction differs from germline at one of its ends, possibly a read error. The chain joins TRBV3-1 (or the pseudogene TRBV3-2) to TRBJ2-1, with a weak D call TRBD2 (6 bases). The CDR3 has 14 residues. Germline-derived CDR1 and CDR2 are LGHDT and YNNKEL (reference sequence). In DNA form, the CDR3 reads TGTGCCAGCAGCCTACGGGACTCCTTCAATGAGCAGTTCTTC. As protein: CASSLRDSFNEQFF.

This chain's CDR3 is CASSPGLQDGELFF. CDR3 in DNA: TGTGCCAGCAGCCCAGGACTCCAAGACGGGGAGCTGTTTTTT. The chain carries TRBV11-3 and TRBJ2-2; tentatively, D is TRBD2 (5 bases). The CDR3 runs to 14 residues. Looked up from germline, CDR1 is SGHNT and CDR2 is YENEEA. V lost 5 bases to trimming and J lost 7 bases, with 14 bases between them.

J is TRBJ2-7 and V is TRBV19, with a weak D call TRBD2 (8 bases). CDR3 length: 16 residues. CDR1 is LNHDA, CDR2 SQIVND, per germline (reference sequence). The V and J ends lost 6 bases and 3 bases respectively, with 21 bases between them. This CDR3 reads CASSGGGRQGLYEQYF. The CDR3 DNA follows: TGTGCCAGTAGCGGGGGGGGAAGACAGGGACTCTACGAGCAGTACTTC.

This clone was picked up one time. The V gene is TRBV2, the J gene TRBJ1-1, with D uncertain. The CDR3 length is 13 residues. The germline V and J ends were trimmed by 6 bases and 0 bases, with 8 bases remaining between them. Germline V CDR1 and CDR2: SNHLY, FYNNEI. The CDR3 DNA reads as TGTGCCAGCAGGGGCAGTTTGAACACTGAAGCTTTCTTT. This sequence encodes CASRGSLNTEAFF.

The chain is built from TRBV5-1 and TRBJ1-4; possibly TRBD1 for D (5 bases). This CDR3 comprises 16 residues. CDR1 and CDR2 from the germline V gene are SGHRS and YFSETQ. V lost 5 bases, J lost 0 bases, and 14 bases lay in between. CDR3 nucleotides: TGCGCCAGCAGTTTAAACAGGCTCGCAACTAATGAAAAACTGTTTTTT. Encoded protein: CASSLNRLATNEKLFF.

This chain connects TRBV27 to TRBJ1-5; 7 nucleotides align to TRBD1. The germline V gene encodes CDR1 MNHEY and CDR2 SMNVEV (reference sequence). V lost 6 bases and J lost 5; bases outside the gene matches: 4. The CDR3 has 13 residues. The chain's CDR3 is CASSQGEHQPQHF. The CDR3 coding sequence is TGTGCCAGCAGCCAGGGGGAACATCAGCCCCAGCATTTT.

This sequence joins TRBV5-5 and TRBJ2-3, with D hard to call. CDR3 length: 13 residues. V was clipped by 1 base and J by 3 bases, with 6 bases between them. The germline CDR1 and CDR2 sequences are SGHKS and YYEKEE (reference sequence). The CDR3, as DNA: TGTGCCAGCAGCTTGACTGGGACAGATACGCAGTATTTT. As protein: CASSLTGTDTQYF.

The chain is built from TRBV12-5 and TRBJ2-6; D gene unclear. Deletions cut 0 bases from V and 0 bases from J, with 0 bases between. Germline V gene lookup returns CDR1 LGHNT and CDR2 FRNRAP. The CDR3 is made up of 14 amino acids. The CDR3 sequence: CASGLVSGANVLTF. CDR3 nucleotides: TGTGCTAGTGGTTTGGTCTCTGGGGCCAACGTCCTGACTTTC.

The chain recombines TRBV7-2 with TRBJ2-7; D might be TRBD2 (7 bases). There are 13 residues in the CDR3. Germline V CDR1 and CDR2: SGHTA, FQGNSA. Trimming pared 5 bases from V and 5 bases from J, leaving 13 bases between. The CDR3 DNA is TGTGCCAGCAGCACGAGAGGGGGGGACGAGCAGTACTTC. Residues: CASSTRGGDEQYF.

This chain joins TRBV7-6 and TRBJ2-1; 9 bases are shared with TRBD2. Losses at the gene ends were 3 bases for V and 4 bases for J; bases not matched to a gene: 4. Germline V gene lookup returns CDR1 SGHVS and CDR2 FNYEAQ. This CDR3 spans 15 amino acids. Here the CDR3 reads CASSFLLAGYNEQFF. The CDR3 coding sequence is TGTGCCAGCAGCTTTCTTCTAGCGGGGTACAATGAGCAGTTCTTC.

In this sample, this clone turned up once. The rearrangement links TRBV7-8 to TRBJ2-7; possibly TRBD1 for D (6 bases). This CDR3 has 13 amino acids. Germline V gene data show CDR1 as SGHVS and CDR2 as FQNEAQ. The ends were cut back, 3 bases at V and 3 bases at J, with 9 bases in the middle. CDR3 amino acids: CASSFSTGYEQYF. In nucleotides, the CDR3 is TGTGCCAGCAGCTTCTCGACAGGCTACGAGCAGTACTTC.

The chain combines TRBV5-1 with TRBJ2-2; D uncertain. With 7 bases removed from V and 1 base from J, the gap between germline ends came to 14 bases. The CDR3 length is 15 residues. The germline V gene encodes CDR1 SGHRS and CDR2 YFSETQ. CDR3 DNA: TGCGCCAGCTCGGCAATTATTTTGAACACCGGGGAGCTGTTTTTT. This sequence encodes CASSAIILNTGELFF. The full variable domain, with the rest looked up from reference TRBV5-1 and TRBJ2-2, is KAGVTQTPRYLIKTRGQQVTLSCSPISGHRSVSWYQQTPGQGLQFLFEYFSETQRNKGNFPGRFSGRQFSNSRSEMNVSTLELGDSALYLCASSAIILNTGELFFGEGSRLTVL.

The V and J genes are TRBV27 and TRBJ2-1, with D possibly matching TRBD2 (7 bases). This CDR3 has 18 amino acids. Trimming stripped 5 bases from V and 0 bases from J, with 20 bases between. Germline values: CDR1 MNHEY, CDR2 SMNVEV (reference sequence). CDR3 loop: CASSNPLGGASSYNEQFF. CDR3 DNA: TGTGCCAGCAGTAATCCATTAGGGGGGGCGAGCTCCTACAATGAGCAGTTCTTC.

V is TRBV5-4 and J is TRBJ2-5; TRBD1 matches 7 bases. Germline V lookup: CDR1 SGHNT, CDR2 YYREEE (reference sequence). J was trimmed by 5 bases and V by 1 base; bases with no gene match: 5. The CDR3 consists of 14 residues. CDR3 region: CASSLLSGGETQYF. The CDR3 DNA is TGTGCCAGCAGCTTGCTCTCAGGGGGTGAGACCCAGTACTTC.

The chain links TRBV18 to TRBJ2-5, with TRBD1 identical over 8 bases. V lost 2 bases, J lost 1 base, and 3 bases stayed unmatched. CDR1 and CDR2 from the germline V gene are KGHSH and LQKENI. This CDR3 comprises 15 residues. For the CDR3, the DNA is TGTGCCAGCTCACCAAGGACAGGGAGCCAAGAGACCCAGTACTTC. Protein: CASSPRTGSQETQYF.

This chain connects TRBV12-3 or TRBV12-4 to TRBJ1-1; D perhaps matches TRBD1 (5 bases). V lost 3 bases and J 8 bases, leaving 10 bases between the germline ends. The CDR3 is made up of 12 amino acids. For the CDR3, the DNA is TGTGCCAGCAGTTTTTGGGGACGGGAAGCTTTCTTT. Encoded protein: CASSFWGREAFF.

The chain uses TRBV27 and TRBJ1-6; no definite D call. Germline CDR1 is MNHEY and CDR2 is SMNVEV (reference sequence). Trimming shortened V by 2 bases and J by 4 bases, and 9 bases separated the two germline ends. The CDR3 contains 15 residues. The DNA for the CDR3 is TGTGCCAGCAGTTTAACGGGCGATTATAATTCACCCCTCCACTTT. Amino acids: CASSLTGDYNSPLHF.

In regard to this clone: Other DNA sequences from this sample encode an identical CDR3 as well. This chain links TRBV6-5 with TRBJ1-3, with D unclear. The V end was cut by 0 bases, the J end by 0 bases, with 6 bases between. From germline, CDR1 is MNHEY and CDR2 SVGAGI. The CDR3 has 15 residues. The CDR3 reads CASSYSPLSGNTIYF. Here the CDR3 DNA reads TGTGCCAGCAGTTACTCTCCCCTCTCTGGAAACACCATATATTTT.

This clone was counted only a few times. The rearrangement joins TRBV7-9 to TRBJ1-1; no clear D gene. CDR3 length: 14 amino acids. From germline, CDR1 is SEHNR and CDR2 FQNEAQ (reference sequence). V was trimmed by 4 bases and J by 10 bases, leaving 19 bases between them. The CDR3 is CASSSPGGSGGAFF. DNA of the CDR3: TGTGCCAGCAGCTCCCCCGGTGGGTCAGGAGGAGCTTTCTTT.

This chain uses TRBV6-5 with TRBJ1-4, with D unclear. Germline V lookup: CDR1 MNHEY, CDR2 SVGAGI. Deletions cut 0 bases from V and 6 bases from J, with 11 bases between. The CDR3 length is 15 residues. The CDR3 is CASSYSRLSDEKLFF. The CDR3 coding sequence is TGTGCCAGCAGTTACTCGAGGCTTTCGGATGAAAAACTGTTTTTT.

The chain is built from TRBV4-1 and TRBJ1-2; D gene unclear. CDR3 length: 12 amino acids. Germline lookup yields CDR1 MGHRA and CDR2 YSYEKL. Trimming left V 6 bases short and J 1 base short, with 6 bases between. CDR3 bases: TGCGCCAGCAGTAAGAGTAACTATGGCTACACCTTC. Translated: CASSKSNYGYTF.

The V call is TRBV14, the J call TRBJ2-1, with a weak D call TRBD1 (6 bases). CDR3 length equals 14 residues. The ends were cut back, 4 bases at V and 7 bases at J, with 14 bases in the middle. The germline V gene has CDR1 SGHDN and CDR2 FVKESK. The CDR3 spells CASSRISQGNEQFF. Written as DNA, the CDR3 is TGTGCCAGCAGCCGAATTTCTCAGGGGAATGAGCAGTTCTTC.

Remarks on this clone: Other DNA sequences of this sample code for an identical CDR3. The chain links TRBV10-3 to TRBJ2-7; D is undetermined. The V end was cut by 3 bases, the J end by 4 bases, with 4 bases between. This CDR3 spans 11 amino acids. Germline V gene sequence: CDR1 ENHRY, CDR2 SYGVKD. CDR3 nucleotide sequence: TGTGCCATCAGTGACGGGTACGAGCAGTACTTC. Translating it yields CAISDGYEQYF.

This clone appeared once. The J gene is TRBJ2-3, the V gene TRBV30, with TRBD1 matching over 9 bases. With 3 bases clipped from V and 3 bases from J, the junction kept 4 bases outside the gene matches. The CDR3 totals 14 residues. Germline V gene sequence: CDR1 GTSNPN, CDR2 SVGIG (reference sequence). CDR3 region: CAWSGQGSTDTQYF. The CDR3 DNA follows: TGTGCCTGGAGCGGACAGGGGTCGACAGATACGCAGTATTTT.

The V call is TRBV5-1, the J call TRBJ1-2; weak D call: TRBD1 (5 bases). V was cut by 2 bases and J by 4 bases, with 12 bases left in between. CDR1 and CDR2 (germline): SGHRS, YFSETQ. The length of the CDR3 is 14 residues. The DNA of the CDR3 is TGCGCCAGCAGCTTTACCGGGACTCTCTATGGCTACACCTTC. It codes for CASSFTGTLYGYTF.